Following are 20 T cell receptor beta chains from one sample sequenced in a study of T-cell memory formation after mild COVID-19. Each CDR3 protein gets one entry after TCRdb re-called the 5' RACE reads with MiXCR. The data contain around 370,000 distinct CDR3 sequences, roughly 21% of them seen just once; the ten biggest clones take up approximately 12%. Input material: PBMCs or a T cell subset sorted from them (not recorded which). Source of these receptors: an adult woman who had mild COVID-19 (a few samples of this study predate the infection). Cell type and time point are not known.

The CDR3: CASSPGTGQNTEAFF. The DNA for the CDR3 is TGTGCCAGCTCACCTGGGACAGGGCAGAACACTGAAGCTTTCTTT. The genes are TRBV18 and TRBJ1-1; 9 bases are a match to TRBD1. Per the germline V gene, CDR1 is KGHSH and CDR2 is LQKENI. Trimming removed 3 bases from V and 1 base from J; junction bases left unmatched: 3. This CDR3 spans 15 amino acids.

This clonotype was detected ten times or more. This chain connects TRBV7-9 to TRBJ2-7; D is possibly TRBD1 (7 bases). In germline, CDR1 is SEHNR, CDR2 FQNEAQ (reference sequence). Trimming pared 5 bases from V and 7 bases from J, leaving 21 bases between. The length of the CDR3 is 15 residues. The CDR3 reads CASSDTNEGAGEQYF. The CDR3 nucleotides read TGTGCCAGCAGCGACACAAATGAGGGGGCGGGGGAGCAGTACTTC.

This chain links TRBV7-2 with TRBJ2-5; maybe TRBD2 (5 bases). CDR1 and CDR2 from the germline V gene are SGHTA and FQGNSA. The CDR3 covers 14 residues. V lost 5 bases and J lost 5, with 15 bases in between. CDR3 coding DNA: TGTGCCAGCAGCCCAGACGGTAGCGTTGAGACCCAGTACTTC. Its translation: CASSPDGSVETQYF.

Written as DNA, the CDR3 is TGTGCCAGCAGCCAAGACTACGGACGGAACTATGGCTACACCTTC. This gives the protein CASSQDYGRNYGYTF. The chain carries TRBV3-1 and TRBJ1-2, with D unclear. Trimming took 0 bases from V and 2 from J, leaving 10 bases between them. The CDR3 has 15 residues. Germline assignment: CDR1 LGHDT and CDR2 YNNKEL (reference sequence).

In its sample, this clonotype was seen a few times. V gene TRBV9 combines with J gene TRBJ2-3; D remains unclear. The V and J ends lost 3 bases and 5 bases respectively, with 7 bases between them. CDR3 length: 12 residues. Germline CDR1 and CDR2: SGDLS and YYNGEE. The CDR3 DNA reads as TGTGCCAGCAGCGGAGCAGGAGATACGCAGTATTTT. Amino acid sequence: CASSGAGDTQYF.

The sample holds a few counts of this clonotype. The chain employs TRBV4-2 and TRBJ2-7, with 12 bases fitting TRBD1. This CDR3 has 16 amino acids. J was trimmed by 5 bases and V by 0 bases; bases with no gene match: 5. Germline V gives CDR1 LGHNA, CDR2 YNFKEQ. This chain's CDR3 is CASSQDMGTGGNEQYF. In DNA form, the CDR3 reads TGTGCCAGCAGCCAAGATATGGGGACAGGGGGCAACGAGCAGTACTTC.

As concerns this clonotype: A much larger clone lies a single base off, so this may be a read error. No conserved phenylalanine or tryptophan is present at the end of the CDR3, so a read error is the likely explanation. The chain carries TRBV4-1 and TRBJ2-1; 9 bases match TRBD1. CDR3 length: 14 amino acids. The ends lost 3 bases at V and 7 bases at J; junction bases unmatched: 4. CDR1 and CDR2 from the germline V gene are MGHRA and YSYEKL. The CDR3 spells CASSQPGQGNEQFL. In nucleotides, the CDR3 is TGCGCCAGCAGCCAGCCGGGACAGGGAAATGAGCAGTTCTTA.

This clonotype was seen only a few times. The chain joins TRBV13 to TRBJ2-7; TRBD1 aligns across 9 bases. The CDR3 contains 13 residues. Germline V gene lookup returns CDR1 PRHDT and CDR2 FYEKMQ (reference sequence). J lost 9 bases, V lost 5 bases, and 8 bases had no gene match. In nucleotides, the CDR3 is TGTGCCAGCAGCCAGGACAGGGGAGCATGGCAGTACTTC. Translation: CASSQDRGAWQYF.

This chain joins TRBV6-5 and TRBJ2-2; 8 positions agree with TRBD1. The V gene's germline CDR1 is MNHEY and CDR2 SVGAGI. After removal of 5 bases from V and 6 bases from J, the junction contained 5 bases not matched to a gene. CDR3 length: 14 amino acids. The CDR3: CASSIQGAAGELFF. The CDR3 coding sequence is TGTGCCAGCAGTATTCAGGGGGCGGCCGGGGAGCTGTTTTTT.

This clonotype was seen more than once but under ten times. The rearrangement joins TRBV5-1 to TRBJ1-1; D gene unclear. CDR3 length equals 15 residues. With 4 bases removed from V and 1 base from J, the gap between germline ends came to 14 bases. Germline-derived CDR1 and CDR2 are SGHRS and YFSETQ. The CDR3 nucleotides read TGCGCCAGCAGCCCCAACCCGTCCGGGAACACTGAAGCTTTCTTT. Amino acids: CASSPNPSGNTEAFF.

This clonotype was detected only a few times. This chain links TRBV20-1 with TRBJ1-6; D is unclear. The CDR3 length is 13 residues. V gave up 3 bases and J gave up 10 bases, with 13 bases separating them. Germline CDR1 reads DFQATT; CDR2 reads SNEGSKA (reference sequence). CDR3 coding DNA: TGCAGTGCTAGGGCCGAAGGAATATCACCCCTCCACTTT. Translation gives CSARAEGISPLHF.

J is TRBJ2-3 and V is TRBV2, with D possibly matching TRBD2 (6 bases). Germline V gives CDR1 SNHLY, CDR2 FYNNEI. CDR3 size: 15 residues. V lost 7 bases and J 0 bases, leaving 14 bases between the germline ends. The CDR3 region is CASIATSPSTDTQYF. In nucleotides, the CDR3 is TGTGCCAGCATCGCGACTAGTCCGAGCACAGATACGCAGTATTTT.

The V and J genes are TRBV15 and TRBJ2-1; 15 bases line up with TRBD2. V trimming: 2 bases; J trimming: 1 base; junction bases outside the gene matches: 9. CDR3 length: 20 amino acids. Germline values: CDR1 LNHNV, CDR2 YYDKDF (reference sequence). The CDR3 protein is CATSRSNGGLAGGSYNEQFF. For the CDR3, the DNA is TGTGCCACCAGCAGATCCAATGGTGGACTAGCGGGAGGGTCCTACAATGAGCAGTTCTTC.

The V and J genes are TRBV3-1 and TRBJ2-1; TRBD2 matches 10 bases. This CDR3 region has 17 residues. Trimming took 1 base from V and 6 from J; bases not matched to a gene: 9. Looked up from germline, CDR1 is LGHDT and CDR2 is YNNKEL (reference sequence). Here the CDR3 reads CASSQAGRTSGANEQFF. CDR3 nucleotide sequence: TGTGCCAGCAGCCAAGCCGGTAGGACTAGCGGCGCCAATGAGCAGTTCTTC.

This clonotype occurred a few times. The V call is TRBV6-5, the J call TRBJ2-3, with D possibly matching TRBD2 (5 bases). V was cut by 7 bases and J by 3 bases, with 17 bases left in between. Germline CDR1 MNHEY, CDR2 SVGAGI. This CDR3 is built from 15 residues. The CDR3: CASTGGRWGTDTQYF. The CDR3 nucleotides are TGTGCCAGCACCGGAGGACGGTGGGGAACAGATACGCAGTATTTT.

This clonotype turned up a few times. V and J are TRBV7-9 and TRBJ2-7; 9 bases align to TRBD1. The CDR3 loop spans 13 amino acids. V was pared by 7 bases and J by 6 bases, with 7 bases of the junction left unmatched. Per the germline V gene, CDR1 is SEHNR and CDR2 is FQNEAQ (reference sequence). The CDR3 region is CASTRDRDGEQYF. CDR3 coding DNA: TGTGCCAGCACCCGGGACAGGGATGGCGAGCAGTACTTC. Full variable domain (rest looked up from reference TRBV7-9 and TRBJ2-7): DTGVSQNPRHKITKRGQNVTFRCDPISEHNRLYWYRQTLGQGPEFLTYFQNEAQLEKSRLLSDRFSAERPKGSFSTLEIQRTEQGDSAMYLCASTRDRDGEQYFGPGTRLTVT.

The chain combines TRBV5-1 with TRBJ2-7, with TRBD2 as a possible D gene (5 bases). Germline CDR1 is SGHRS and CDR2 is YFSETQ. The CDR3 totals 13 residues. The ends were cut back, 7 bases at V and 7 bases at J, with 18 bases in the middle. The chain's CDR3 is CASGTHPTGEQYF. For the CDR3, the DNA is TGCGCCAGCGGAACTCACCCGACGGGAGAGCAGTACTTC.

The CDR3 spells CASSLGQADEQYF. The CDR3 DNA sequence: TGTGCCAGCAGCCTGGGACAGGCCGACGAGCAGTACTTC. The chain recombines TRBV5-6 with TRBJ2-7, with TRBD1 identical over 8 bases. The CDR3 runs to 13 residues. Germline V gene lookup returns CDR1 SGHDT and CDR2 YYEEEE. V shed 4 bases and J 5 bases; nucleotides not matched to a gene: 5.

The chain joins TRBV5-6 to TRBJ2-7; 9 nucleotides agree with TRBD2. CDR3 length: 14 amino acids. Germline values: CDR1 SGHDT, CDR2 YYEEEE. Trimming removed 5 bases from V and 2 bases from J; junction bases left unmatched: 5. The CDR3 sequence: CASSLAGAPYEQYF. In DNA, the CDR3 is TGTGCCAGCAGTTTAGCGGGAGCCCCCTACGAGCAGTACTTC.

The genes are TRBV7-2 and TRBJ2-2, with D perhaps TRBD1 (5 bases). The V end lost 7 bases, the J end lost 2 bases, and 11 bases lay between the germline ends. The CDR3 runs to 14 residues. Germline-derived CDR1 and CDR2 are SGHTA and FQGNSA. Written as DNA, the CDR3 is TGTGCCAGCATGGTGCAGGGAAACACCGGGGAGCTGTTTTTT. It is translated as CASMVQGNTGELFF.